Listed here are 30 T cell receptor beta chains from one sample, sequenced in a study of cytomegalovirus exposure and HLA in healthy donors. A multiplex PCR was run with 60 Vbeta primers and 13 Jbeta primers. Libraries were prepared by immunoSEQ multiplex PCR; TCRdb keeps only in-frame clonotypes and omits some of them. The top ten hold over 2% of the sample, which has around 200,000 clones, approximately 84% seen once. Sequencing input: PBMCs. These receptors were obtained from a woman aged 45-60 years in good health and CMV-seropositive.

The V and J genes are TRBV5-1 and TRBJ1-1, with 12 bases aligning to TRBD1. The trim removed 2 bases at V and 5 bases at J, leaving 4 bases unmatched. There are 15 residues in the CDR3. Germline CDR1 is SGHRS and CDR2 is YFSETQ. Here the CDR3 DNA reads TGCGCCAGCAGCTTCGGGACAGGGGGCGTAACTGAAGCTTTCTTT. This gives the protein CASSFGTGGVTEAFF.

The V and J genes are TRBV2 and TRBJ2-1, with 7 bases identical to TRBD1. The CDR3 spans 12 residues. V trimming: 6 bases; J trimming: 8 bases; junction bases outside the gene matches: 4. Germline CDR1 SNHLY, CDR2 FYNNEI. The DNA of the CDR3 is TGTGCCAGCAGCCGACAGGGATATGAGCAGTTCTTC. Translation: CASSRQGYEQFF.

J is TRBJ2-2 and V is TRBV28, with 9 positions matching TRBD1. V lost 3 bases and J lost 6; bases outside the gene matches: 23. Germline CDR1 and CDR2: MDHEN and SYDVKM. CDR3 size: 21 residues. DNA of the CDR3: TGTGCCAGCAGTTTCTTGGGACAGGGCACCCGCCAGGGGTTTCGTTCCGGGGAGCTGTTTTTT. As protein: CASSFLGQGTRQGFRSGELFF.

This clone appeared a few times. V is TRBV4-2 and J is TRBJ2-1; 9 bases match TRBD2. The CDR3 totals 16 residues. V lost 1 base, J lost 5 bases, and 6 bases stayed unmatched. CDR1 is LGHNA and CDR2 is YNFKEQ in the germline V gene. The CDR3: CASSQVSTSGHNEQFF. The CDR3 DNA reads TGTGCCAGCAGCCAAGTCTCGACTAGCGGTCACAATGAGCAGTTCTTC.

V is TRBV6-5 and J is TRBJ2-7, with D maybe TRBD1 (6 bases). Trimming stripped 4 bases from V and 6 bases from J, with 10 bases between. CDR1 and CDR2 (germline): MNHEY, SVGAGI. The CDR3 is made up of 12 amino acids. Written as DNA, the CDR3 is TGTGCCAGCAGTTCCCAGGGGTCCGAGCAGTACTTC. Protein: CASSSQGSEQYF.

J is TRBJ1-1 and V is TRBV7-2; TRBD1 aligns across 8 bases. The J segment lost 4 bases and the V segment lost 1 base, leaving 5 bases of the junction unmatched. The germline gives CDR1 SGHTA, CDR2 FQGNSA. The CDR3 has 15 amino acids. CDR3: CASSLEPGGSTEAFF. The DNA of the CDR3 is TGTGCCAGCAGCTTAGAACCAGGGGGCAGCACTGAAGCTTTCTTT.

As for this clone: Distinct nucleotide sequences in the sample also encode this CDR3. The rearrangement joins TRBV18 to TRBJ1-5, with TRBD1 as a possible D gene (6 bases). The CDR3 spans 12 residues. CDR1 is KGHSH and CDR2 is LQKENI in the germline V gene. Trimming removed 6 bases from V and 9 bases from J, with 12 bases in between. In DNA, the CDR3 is TGTGCCAGCTCCCAGCAGGGGTGGCCCCAGCATTTT. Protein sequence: CASSQQGWPQHF.

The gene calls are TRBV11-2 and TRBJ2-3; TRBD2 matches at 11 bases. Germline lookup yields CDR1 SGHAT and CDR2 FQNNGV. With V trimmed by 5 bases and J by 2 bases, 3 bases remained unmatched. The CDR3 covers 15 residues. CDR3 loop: CASSPTSGDTDTQYF. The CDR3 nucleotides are TGTGCCAGCAGCCCGACTAGCGGGGACACAGATACGCAGTATTTT.

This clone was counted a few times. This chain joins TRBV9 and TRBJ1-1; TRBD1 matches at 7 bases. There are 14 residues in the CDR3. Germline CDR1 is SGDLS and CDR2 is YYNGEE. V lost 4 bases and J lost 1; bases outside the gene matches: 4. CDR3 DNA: TGTGCCAGCAGCCCCCGACAGGGGAACACTGAAGCTTTCTTT. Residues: CASSPRQGNTEAFF.

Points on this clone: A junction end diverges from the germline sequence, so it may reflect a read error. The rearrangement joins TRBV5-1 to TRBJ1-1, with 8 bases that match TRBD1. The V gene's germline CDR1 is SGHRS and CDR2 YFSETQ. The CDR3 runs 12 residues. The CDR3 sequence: CASSSGQAEAFF. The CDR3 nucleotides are TGTGCCAGCAGCTCGGGACAGGCCGAAGCTTTCTTT.

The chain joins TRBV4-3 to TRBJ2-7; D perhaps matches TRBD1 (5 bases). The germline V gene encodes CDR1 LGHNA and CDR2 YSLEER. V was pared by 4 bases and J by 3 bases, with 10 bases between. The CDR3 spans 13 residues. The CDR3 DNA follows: TGCGCCAGCAGCCGAGAGACAGTCTACGAGCAGTACTTC. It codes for CASSRETVYEQYF.

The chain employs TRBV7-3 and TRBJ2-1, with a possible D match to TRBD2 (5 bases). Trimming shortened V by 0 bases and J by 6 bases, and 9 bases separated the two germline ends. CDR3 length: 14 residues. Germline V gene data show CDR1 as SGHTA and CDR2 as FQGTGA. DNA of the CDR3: TGTGCCAGCAGCTTAACGACACTAGTCAATGAGCAGTTCTTC. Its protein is CASSLTTLVNEQFF.

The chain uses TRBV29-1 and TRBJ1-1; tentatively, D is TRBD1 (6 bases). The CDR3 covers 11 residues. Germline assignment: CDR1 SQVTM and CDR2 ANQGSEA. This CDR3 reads CTGREGAEAFF. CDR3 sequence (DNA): TGCACCGGGCGGGAGGGGGCTGAAGCTTTCTTT. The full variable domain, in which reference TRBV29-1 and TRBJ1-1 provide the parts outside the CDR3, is SAVISQKPSRDICQRGTSLTIQCQVDSQVTMMFWYRQQPGQSLTLIATANQGSEATYESGFVIDKFPISRPNLTFSTLTVSNMSPEDSSIYLCTGREGAEAFFGQGTRLTVV.

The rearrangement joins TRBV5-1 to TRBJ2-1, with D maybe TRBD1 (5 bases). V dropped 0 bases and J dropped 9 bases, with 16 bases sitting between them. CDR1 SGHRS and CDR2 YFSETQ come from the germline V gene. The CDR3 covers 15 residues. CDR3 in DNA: TGCGCCAGCAGCTTGGGCAGGGTGGGGCTAGGTGAGCAGTTCTTC. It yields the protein CASSLGRVGLGEQFF.

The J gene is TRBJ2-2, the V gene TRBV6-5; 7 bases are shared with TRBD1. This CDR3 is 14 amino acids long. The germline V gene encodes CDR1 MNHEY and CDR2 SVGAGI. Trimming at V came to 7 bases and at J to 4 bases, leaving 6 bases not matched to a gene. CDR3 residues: CASTKGALTGELFF. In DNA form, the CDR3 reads TGTGCCAGCACCAAGGGGGCCCTCACCGGGGAGCTGTTTTTT.

The CDR3 loop is CASSLVGPIGGYGYTF. CDR3 DNA sequence: TGCGCCAGCAGCTTGGTAGGCCCTATAGGAGGCTATGGCTACACCTTC. The genes are TRBV5-1 and TRBJ1-2; D uncertain. Between the trimmed V and J ends, which lost 0 bases and 4 bases, there was a span of 16 bases. The CDR3 covers 16 residues. Germline V gives CDR1 SGHRS, CDR2 YFSETQ. The entire variable domain, with the rest obtained from reference TRBV5-1 and TRBJ1-2, is as follows: KAGVTQTPRYLIKTRGQQVTLSCSPISGHRSVSWYQQTPGQGLQFLFEYFSETQRNKGNFPGRFSGRQFSNSRSEMNVSTLELGDSALYLCASSLVGPIGGYGYTFGSGTRLTVV.

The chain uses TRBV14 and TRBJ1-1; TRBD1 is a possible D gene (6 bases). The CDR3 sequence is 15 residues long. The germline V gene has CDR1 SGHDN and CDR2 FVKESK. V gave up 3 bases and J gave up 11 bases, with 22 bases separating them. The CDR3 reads CASSHAAPTGFAAFF. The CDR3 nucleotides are TGTGCCAGCAGCCATGCCGCCCCAACAGGGTTCGCGGCTTTCTTT. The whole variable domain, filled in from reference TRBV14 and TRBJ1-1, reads EAGVTQFPSHSVIEKGQTVTLRCDPISGHDNLYWYRRVMGKEIKFLLHFVKESKQDESGMPNNRFLAERTGGTYSTLKVQPAELEDSGVYFCASSHAAPTGFAAFFGQGTRLTVV.

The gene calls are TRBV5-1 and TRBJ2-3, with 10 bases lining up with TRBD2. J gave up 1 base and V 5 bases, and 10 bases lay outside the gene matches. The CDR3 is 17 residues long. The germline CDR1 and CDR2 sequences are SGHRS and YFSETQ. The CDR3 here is CASRSLAGAGGTDTQYF. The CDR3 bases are TGCGCCAGCAGAAGCCTAGCGGGGGCCGGAGGCACAGATACGCAGTATTTT.

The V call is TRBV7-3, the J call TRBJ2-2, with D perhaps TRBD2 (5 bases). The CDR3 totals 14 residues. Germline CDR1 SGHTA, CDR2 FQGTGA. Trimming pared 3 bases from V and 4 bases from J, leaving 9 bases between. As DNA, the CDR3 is TGTGCCAGCAGCTTGACTATGGGCACCGGGGAGCTGTTTTTT. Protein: CASSLTMGTGELFF.

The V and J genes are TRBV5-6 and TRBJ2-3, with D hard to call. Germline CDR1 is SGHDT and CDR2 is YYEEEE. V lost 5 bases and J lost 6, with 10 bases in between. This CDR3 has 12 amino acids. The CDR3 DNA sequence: TGTGCCAGCAGAACCCCCGGGGATACGCAGTATTTT. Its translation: CASRTPGDTQYF.

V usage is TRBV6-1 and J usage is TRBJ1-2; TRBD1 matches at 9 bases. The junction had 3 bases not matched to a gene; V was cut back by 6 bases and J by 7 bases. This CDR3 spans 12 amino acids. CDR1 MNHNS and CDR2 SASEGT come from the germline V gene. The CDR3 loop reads CASSGTGFGYTF. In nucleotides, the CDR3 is TGTGCCAGCAGCGGGACAGGGTTTGGCTACACCTTC.

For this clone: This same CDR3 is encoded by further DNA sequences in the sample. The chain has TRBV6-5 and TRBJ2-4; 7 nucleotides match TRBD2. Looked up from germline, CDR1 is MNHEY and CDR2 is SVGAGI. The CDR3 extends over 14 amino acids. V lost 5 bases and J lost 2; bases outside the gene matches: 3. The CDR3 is CASSPGGSKNIQYF. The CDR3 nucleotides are TGTGCCAGCAGTCCCGGGGGGTCCAAAAACATTCAGTACTTC.

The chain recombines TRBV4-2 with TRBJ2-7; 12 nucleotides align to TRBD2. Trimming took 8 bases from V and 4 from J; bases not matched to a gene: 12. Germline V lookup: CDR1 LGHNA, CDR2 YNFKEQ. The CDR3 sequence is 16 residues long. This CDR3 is CASSRDLAGGRYEQYF. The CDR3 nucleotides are TGTGCCAGCTCAAGGGATCTAGCGGGGGGGCGATACGAGCAGTACTTC.

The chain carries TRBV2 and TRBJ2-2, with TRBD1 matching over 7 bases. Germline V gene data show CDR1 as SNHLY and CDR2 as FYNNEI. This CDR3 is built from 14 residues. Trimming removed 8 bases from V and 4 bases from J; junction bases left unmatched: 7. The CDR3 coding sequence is TGTGCCAGCGGGACAGTCTCGGGCACCGGGGAGCTGTTTTTT. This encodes CASGTVSGTGELFF.

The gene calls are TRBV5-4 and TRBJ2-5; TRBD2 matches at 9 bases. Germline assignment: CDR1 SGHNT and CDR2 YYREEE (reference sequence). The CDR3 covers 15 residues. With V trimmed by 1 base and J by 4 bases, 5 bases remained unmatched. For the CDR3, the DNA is TGTGCCAGCAGCTTGTCAGCGGGGGGTGGAGAGACCCAGTACTTC. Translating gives CASSLSAGGGETQYF.

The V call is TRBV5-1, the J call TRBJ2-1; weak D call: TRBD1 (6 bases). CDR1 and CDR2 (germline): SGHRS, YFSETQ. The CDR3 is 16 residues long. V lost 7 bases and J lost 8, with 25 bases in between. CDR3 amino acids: CASAKSPGVLMDEQFF. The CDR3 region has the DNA TGCGCCAGCGCAAAAAGCCCAGGGGTTCTTATGGATGAGCAGTTCTTC.

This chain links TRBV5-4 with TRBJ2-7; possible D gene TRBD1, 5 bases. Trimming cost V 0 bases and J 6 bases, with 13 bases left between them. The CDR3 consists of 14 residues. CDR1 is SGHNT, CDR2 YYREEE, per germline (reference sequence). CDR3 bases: TGTGCCAGCAGCTTGGCCTGGCAGGGTACCGAGCAGTACTTC. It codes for CASSLAWQGTEQYF.

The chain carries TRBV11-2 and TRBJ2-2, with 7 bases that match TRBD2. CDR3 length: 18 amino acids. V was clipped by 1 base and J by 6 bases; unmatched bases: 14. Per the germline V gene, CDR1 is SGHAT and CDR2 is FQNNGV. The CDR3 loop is CASSLAPLGLVVAGELFF. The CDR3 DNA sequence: TGTGCCAGCAGCTTAGCCCCACTCGGACTAGTTGTCGCCGGGGAGCTGTTTTTT.

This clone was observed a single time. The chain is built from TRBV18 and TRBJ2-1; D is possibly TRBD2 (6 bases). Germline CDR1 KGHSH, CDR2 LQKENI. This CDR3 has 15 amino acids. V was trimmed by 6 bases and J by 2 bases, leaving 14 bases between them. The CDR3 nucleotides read TGTGCCAGCTCCCCGGGGGATGGAACCTACAATGAGCAGTTCTTC. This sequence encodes CASSPGDGTYNEQFF.

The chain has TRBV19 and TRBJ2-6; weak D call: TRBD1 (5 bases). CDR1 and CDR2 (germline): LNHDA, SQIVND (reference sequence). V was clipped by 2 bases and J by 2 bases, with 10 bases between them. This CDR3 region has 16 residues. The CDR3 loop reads CASSINRPTGANVLTF. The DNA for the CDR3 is TGTGCCAGTAGTATAAACAGGCCAACTGGGGCCAACGTCCTGACTTTC.